These T cell receptor beta chains were read from a single sample in a study of OX40 agonist ivuxolimab in advanced cancers. The assay was immunoSEQ multiplex PCR, and TCRdb's table has in-frame clones only and misses some. Seen here are 70,000 to 95,000 clones, roughly nine tenths observed once, and the top ten hold around 13%. Here the sequenced sample was CD4+ or CD8+ T cells sorted from blood, taken in a trial of the OX40 agonist ivuxolimab. These receptors came from an adult with an advanced solid tumor such as melanoma, head and neck, liver or kidney cancer. Both conserved end residues are part of each CDR3. D genes are given only for firm matches. The size of a clone is reported for some rows only, either as once, few or many, or as a class for expanded clones.

TRBV21-1	TRBJ1-5	NA	NA	CASSSGTFNQPQHF	TGTGCCAGCAGCAGCGGCACATTCAATCAGCCCCAGCATTTT
TRBV5-1	TRBJ2-1	NA	NA	CASSSGQSYNEQFF	TGCGCCAGCAGCTCAGGACAGTCCTACAATGAGCAGTTCTTC
TRBV14	TRBJ2-5	NA	NA	CASSQRQAVRDVETQYF	TGTGCCAGCAGCCAAAGACAGGCCGTAAGGGATGTAGAGACCCAGTACTTC
TRBV11-2	TRBJ2-3	NA	TRBD1	CASSSGPGGSGTQYF	TGTGCCAGCAGCTCAGGGCCAGGGGGTAGTGGCACGCAGTATTTT
TRBV2	TRBJ2-7	NA	NA	CASSGFTGYEQYF	TGTGCCAGCAGCGGCTTTACAGGATACGAGCAGTACTTC
TRBV6-5	TRBJ2-3	NA	TRBD2	CASRSQREDSDTQYF	TGTGCCAGCAGATCACAGCGGGAGGATTCTGATACGCAGTATTTT
TRBV27	TRBJ1-5	NA	NA	CASSLFGQTYSNQPQHF	TGTGCCAGCAGTTTATTCGGTCAGACTTATAGCAATCAGCCCCAGCATTTT
TRBV9	TRBJ2-2	NA	NA	CASSVDSGYHRELFF	TGTGCCAGCAGCGTAGACTCGGGCTACCACCGGGAGCTGTTTTTT
TRBV9	TRBJ2-7	NA	NA	CASSAGTDSYEQYF	TGTGCCAGCAGCGCCGGGACGGACTCCTACGAGCAGTACTTC
TRBV7-3	TRBJ2-3	NA	TRBD2	CASSSGAGGRTDTQYF	TGTGCCAGCAGCTCGGGTGCGGGAGGACGCACAGATACGCAGTATTTT
TRBV7-3	TRBJ2-6	NA	NA	CASSLTPARTAGANVLTF	TGTGCCAGCAGCTTAACGCCCGCCAGGACAGCTGGGGCCAACGTCCTGACTTTC
TRBV11-2	TRBJ2-7	NA	NA	CASSPGHSSYEQYF	TGTGCCAGCAGCCCGGGCCATAGCTCCTACGAGCAGTACTTC
TRBV30	TRBJ2-7	NA	NA	CAWSAGAGIYEQYF	TGTGCCTGGAGTGCTGGGGCAGGGATCTACGAGCAGTACTTC
TRBV19	TRBJ2-1	NA	TRBD2	CASSMILAGYNEQFF	TGTGCCAGTAGTATGATACTAGCGGGGTACAATGAGCAGTTCTTC
TRBV28	TRBJ2-3	NA	TRBD1	CASSYAGTGGPDTQYF	TGTGCCAGCAGTTACGCTGGGACAGGGGGACCTGATACGCAGTATTTT
TRBV28	TRBJ2-3	NA	NA	CASSLLQTGDTQYF	TGTGCCAGCAGTTTATTACAGACTGGAGATACGCAGTATTTT
TRBV6-4	TRBJ2-2	NA	TRBD1	CASSQGAGGELFF	TGTGCCAGTTCACAGGGGGCCGGCGGGGAGCTGTTTTTT
TRBV5-8	TRBJ1-5	few	TRBD1	CASSVDRESNQPQHF	TGTGCCAGCAGCGTAGACAGGGAGAGCAATCAGCCCCAGCATTTT
TRBV11-2	TRBJ2-7	few	TRBD1	CASSLGTGVRYPQYF	TGTGCCAGCAGCTTAGGGACAGGTGTCCGGTACCCTCAGTACTTC
TRBV19	TRBJ2-1	NA	NA	CASSIEGLTGSSYNEQFF	TGTGCCAGTAGTATAGAGGGTCTCACAGGTTCTTCCTACAATGAGCAGTTCTTC
TRBV11-2	TRBJ2-7	NA	NA	CASSPGGSYEQYF	TGTGCCAGCAGCCCAGGTGGCTCCTACGAGCAGTACTTC
TRBV2	TRBJ1-1	NA	TRBD1	CASRPDRGGTEAFF	TGTGCCAGCAGGCCCGACAGGGGAGGAACTGAAGCTTTCTTT
TRBV4-1	TRBJ1-2	NA	NA	CASSQDQGAPYGYTF	TGCGCCAGCAGCCAAGACCAAGGGGCGCCCTATGGCTACACCTTC
TRBV9	TRBJ2-1	NA	TRBD2	CASSVELAGPNEQFF	TGTGCCAGCAGCGTGGAACTAGCGGGACCCAATGAGCAGTTCTTC
TRBV28	TRBJ2-7	NA	NA	CASKLPGFYEQYF	TGTGCCAGCAAACTTCCGGGTTTCTACGAGCAGTACTTC
TRBV7-8	TRBJ2-2	NA	NA	CASSLPGAGELFF	TGTGCCAGCAGCTTGCCAGGGGCCGGGGAGCTGTTTTTT
TRBV10-1	TRBJ2-7	NA	NA	CASSESSRGGEQYF	TGCGCCAGCAGTGAGTCGAGTAGGGGAGGCGAGCAGTACTTC
TRBV6-5	TRBJ2-2	once	NA	CASHGLPFGGELFF	TGTGCCAGCCACGGACTACCTTTTGGCGGGGAGCTGTTTTTT
TRBV4-1	TRBJ1-3	NA	TRBD1	CASSQTDRAGNTIYF	TGCGCCAGCAGCCAAACGGACAGGGCTGGAAACACCATATATTTT
TRBV30	TRBJ1-3	NA	NA	CAWSLEPGNTIYF	TGTGCCTGGAGTTTAGAGCCTGGAAACACCATATATTTT
TRBV9	TRBJ1-4	NA	NA	CASQTATNEKLFF	TGTGCCAGCCAAACAGCAACTAATGAAAAACTGTTTTTT
TRBV7-2	TRBJ1-4	NA	TRBD1	CASSLVEGAGEKLFF	TGTGCCAGCAGCTTAGTAGAGGGGGCAGGGGAAAAACTGTTTTTT
TRBV6-5	TRBJ2-3	NA	TRBD1	CASTSTGASDTQYF	TGTGCCAGCACCTCAACAGGGGCCTCAGATACGCAGTATTTT
TRBV27	TRBJ1-2	NA	NA	CASSLSSGLNYGYTF	TGTGCCAGCAGTTTATCATCAGGGCTTAACTATGGCTACACCTTC
TRBV19	TRBJ2-2	NA	TRBD2	CATKAGLSTGELFF	TGTGCCACCAAAGCGGGATTGTCGACCGGGGAGCTGTTTTTT
TRBV27	TRBJ2-5	NA	NA	CASSLVGQGDQKGETQYF	TGTGCCAGCAGTTTAGTTGGTCAAGGCGATCAAAAGGGAGAGACCCAGTACTTC
TRBV6-4	TRBJ2-3	once	TRBD2	CASSETSEATDTQYF	TGTGCCAGCAGTGAGACTAGCGAGGCGACAGATACGCAGTATTTT
TRBV5-1	TRBJ2-7	NA	NA	CASQPSDASEQYF	TGCGCCAGCCAGCCTTCGGACGCCAGCGAGCAGTACTTC
TRBV7-3	TRBJ2-7	NA	NA	CASSLMGGGEQYF	TGTGCCAGCAGCTTAATGGGAGGTGGCGAGCAGTACTTC
TRBV5-4	TRBJ2-7	once	NA	CASSPAGRSSYEQYF	TGTGCCAGCAGCCCAGCAGGACGGAGCTCCTACGAGCAGTACTTC
TRBV4-1	TRBJ2-3	NA	TRBD2	CASSPLSLGGTDTQYF	TGCGCCAGCAGCCCACTATCTCTGGGAGGGACAGATACGCAGTATTTT
TRBV4-2	TRBJ1-1	NA	NA	CASSPQGRTEAFF	TGTGCCAGCAGCCCACAGGGAAGGACTGAAGCTTTCTTT
TRBV5-1	TRBJ2-7	few	NA	CASSLDARRSYEQYF	TGCGCCAGCAGCTTGGACGCCAGGCGCTCCTACGAGCAGTACTTC
TRBV2	TRBJ2-7	NA	NA	CASSGQLRQGGRSEQYF	TGTGCCAGCAGTGGACAGTTGAGGCAGGGGGGCCGGAGCGAGCAGTACTTC
TRBV6-1	TRBJ2-1	NA	TRBD2	CAARLAGLYNEQFF	TGTGCCGCCCGACTAGCGGGGCTCTACAATGAGCAGTTCTTC
TRBV11-2	TRBJ2-3	NA	TRBD2	CASSQGTSGSTDTQYF	TGTGCCAGCAGCCAAGGGACTAGCGGAAGCACAGATACGCAGTATTTT
TRBV10-1	TRBJ1-2	NA	TRBD1	CASSESTGTGYGYTF	TGCGCCAGCAGTGAATCCACCGGGACAGGCTATGGCTACACCTTC
TRBV7-8	TRBJ2-3	NA	NA	CASSPVQDTQYF	TGTGCCAGCAGCCCGGTACAGGATACGCAGTATTTT
TRBV27	TRBJ2-1	once	TRBD2	CATSGTSPEQFF	TGTGCCACGTCTGGGACTAGCCCTGAGCAGTTCTTC
TRBV5-1	TRBJ1-5	NA	NA	CASTGENQPQHF	TGCGCCAGCACAGGGGAGAATCAGCCCCAGCATTTT
TRBV10-3	TRBJ1-2	NA	NA	CAIRAGTDYGYTF	TGTGCCATCAGGGCAGGGACGGACTATGGCTACACCTTC
TRBV11-2	TRBJ2-7	NA	TRBD2	CASSLSLAGGLQYF	TGTGCCAGCAGCTTAAGCCTAGCGGGAGGGTTGCAGTACTTC
TRBV10-1	TRBJ2-6	few	NA	CASSEGGSGANVLTF	TGCGCCAGCAGTGAAGGGGGCTCTGGGGCCAACGTCCTGACTTTC
TRBV4-1	TRBJ2-7	NA	NA	CASSQDFGGLRTYEQYF	TGCGCCAGCAGCCAAGATTTTGGCGGCCTCAGAACTTACGAGCAGTACTTC
TRBV4-2	TRBJ2-1	NA	NA	CASSQGSTHNEQFF	TGTGCCAGCAGCCAAGGGTCAACTCACAATGAGCAGTTCTTC
TRBV30	TRBJ1-2	NA	TRBD1	CAWRGGGGRTGEYYGYTF	TGTGCCTGGAGGGGGGGCGGGGGTCGGACAGGGGAGTACTATGGCTACACCTTC